These T cell receptor beta chains were read from a single sample in a study of blood T cell repertoires in COVID-19. Data came from immunoSEQ multiplex PCR; TCRdb stores just in-frame clones and leaves some out. The sample has 130,000 to 150,000 clones, about 84% seen once. Sequenced: peripheral blood. These receptors all come from a woman aged 80 or older in a cohort sampled during active or convalescent COVID-19. Each CDR3 is given with its conserved first and last residue. The D gene is left open where the match is weak. Rows may omit the clone size; those that give it use once, few, many or a size class.

clone size	V gene	D gene	J gene	CDR3 protein	CDR3 DNA
-	TRBV6-6	-	TRBJ2-1	CAGKAGVGTYEQFF	TGTGCCGGCAAAGCAGGGGTGGGCACATATGAGCAGTTCTTC
once	TRBV30	-	TRBJ2-2	CAWSVRDWGENAGELFF	TGTGCCTGGAGTGTTCGAGACTGGGGGGAAAACGCCGGGGAGCTGTTTTTT
once	TRBV4-2	-	TRBJ1-4	CASSQDRQGTNEKLFF	TGTGCCAGCAGCCAAGATAGGCAGGGTACTAATGAAAAACTGTTTTTT
-	TRBV29-1	-	TRBJ2-4	CSVAVFAGRAKNIQYF	TGCAGCGTTGCCGTATTCGCAGGGAGGGCCAAAAACATTCAGTACTTC
-	TRBV5-1	TRBD2	TRBJ2-5	CASSPSSGAVGETQYF	TGCGCCAGCAGCCCGAGCAGCGGGGCGGTGGGAGAGACCCAGTACTTC
-	TRBV5-4	TRBD1	TRBJ1-3	CASSAGQDTGNTIYF	TGTGCCAGCAGCGCAGGACAGGATACTGGAAACACCATATATTTT
-	TRBV29-1	-	TRBJ1-1	CSARQHPGGTEAFF	TGCAGCGCTCGACAGCACCCCGGGGGGACTGAAGCTTTCTTT
-	TRBV7-2	-	TRBJ2-5	CASSQRDSRVETQYF	TGTGCCAGCAGCCAAAGGGACTCGAGGGTTGAGACCCAGTACTTC
once	TRBV7-9	-	TRBJ2-5	CASSLEGVFGSETQYF	TGTGCCAGCAGCTTAGAAGGGGTATTCGGGTCGGAGACCCAGTACTTC
-	TRBV19	-	TRBJ2-1	CASSLLIYNEQFF	TGTGCCAGTAGTTTATTAATCTACAATGAGCAGTTCTTC
-	TRBV5-1	-	TRBJ2-3	CASSLTGTSTDTQYF	TGCGCCAGCAGCTTGACAGGTACTAGCACAGATACGCAGTATTTT
-	TRBV29-1	-	TRBJ2-1	CSVRARGSYNEQFF	TGCAGCGTCCGGGCGCGGGGCTCCTACAATGAGCAGTTCTTC
-	TRBV11-2	TRBD1	TRBJ2-2	CASSFSTGLSTGELFF	TGTGCCAGCAGCTTTTCGACAGGGCTGTCCACCGGGGAGCTGTTTTTT
-	TRBV30	-	TRBJ1-1	CASNRANTEAFF	TGTGCCTCCAACAGGGCGAACACTGAAGCTTTCTTT
-	TRBV29-1	TRBD1	TRBJ1-4	CSVVQDRGQSNEKLFF	TGCAGCGTTGTGCAGGACAGGGGGCAAAGTAATGAAAAACTGTTTTTT
-	TRBV7-3	-	TRBJ1-1	CASSVQPNTEAFF	TGTGCCAGCAGCGTACAGCCGAACACTGAAGCTTTCTTT
-	TRBV3-1/TRBV3-2	TRBD1	TRBJ1-2	CASSRTRGLSNYGYTF	TGTGCCAGCAGCCGCACCAGGGGGCTAAGTAACTATGGCTACACCTTC
-	TRBV23-1	TRBD1	TRBJ2-3	CASSHLGQGAGTDTQYF	TGCGCCAGCAGTCATTTGGGACAGGGGGCTGGAACAGATACGCAGTATTTT
-	TRBV12-3/TRBV12-4	-	TRBJ1-1	CASSLYRNTEAFF	TGTGCCAGCAGTTTATACAGGAACACTGAAGCTTTCTTT
-	TRBV5-1	TRBD2	TRBJ2-1	CASSKTGTSVNEQFF	TGCGCCAGCAGCAAGACCGGGACTAGCGTGAATGAGCAGTTCTTC
-	TRBV30	TRBD2	TRBJ2-2	CAWSALAGGRVTGELFF	TGTGCCTGGAGTGCCCTAGCGGGGGGGCGGGTCACCGGGGAGCTGTTTTTT
-	TRBV28	-	TRBJ1-6	CASSPRGTRNSPLHF	TGTGCCAGCAGTCCCCGGGGGACCCGTAATTCACCCCTCCACTTT
-	TRBV12-5	-	TRBJ1-3	CASGSNVISGNTIYF	TGTGCTAGTGGTTCTAATGTGATCTCTGGAAACACCATATATTTT
-	TRBV21-1	-	TRBJ2-3	CASSHDRDVIDTQYF	TGTGCCAGCAGCCACGACAGGGATGTTATAGATACGCAGTATTTT
-	TRBV5-1	-	TRBJ2-2	CATQTSTATGELFF	TGCGCCACGCAAACTAGCACCGCCACCGGGGAGCTGTTTTTT
-	TRBV30	-	TRBJ2-2	CAWIYRGGTGELFF	TGTGCCTGGATATACAGGGGGGGCACCGGGGAGCTGTTTTTT
-	TRBV9	TRBD1	TRBJ1-3	CASSADRGSGNTIYF	TGTGCCAGCAGCGCAGACAGGGGTTCTGGAAACACCATATATTTT
-	TRBV6-5	-	TRBJ2-4	CASKLLAKNIQYF	TGTGCCAGCAAACTGCTAGCCAAAAACATTCAGTACTTC
once	TRBV6-5	TRBD1	TRBJ1-1	CASSYSGGQVAEAFF	TGTGCCAGCAGTTACTCGGGTGGACAGGTGGCTGAAGCTTTCTTT
-	TRBV24-1	-	TRBJ2-2	CATSDPQDPPGELFF	TGTGCCACCAGTGATCCCCAGGATCCTCCCGGGGAGCTGTTTTTT
-	TRBV18	-	TRBJ1-4	CASSSGVTTNEKLFF	TGTGCCAGCTCCTCAGGGGTCACAACTAATGAAAAACTGTTTTTT
-	TRBV21-1	-	TRBJ1-2	CASSTRRGGYGYTF	TGTGCCAGCAGCACCCGGCGGGGGGGCTATGGCTACACCTTC
-	TRBV3-1/TRBV3-2	TRBD2	TRBJ2-1	CASSLSGGSYNEQFF	TGTGCCAGCAGCCTTAGCGGGGGGTCGTACAATGAGCAGTTCTTC
-	TRBV9	-	TRBJ2-2	CASSVAVNTGELFF	TGTGCCAGCAGCGTAGCAGTTAACACCGGGGAGCTGTTTTTT
-	TRBV6-1	TRBD2	TRBJ2-1	CASSVTLSGGANNEQFF	TGTGCCAGCAGTGTCACACTTAGCGGGGGGGCTAACAATGAGCAGTTCTTC
once	TRBV5-1	TRBD1	TRBJ1-6	CASSLGGENSPLHF	TGCGCCAGCAGCTTAGGGGGCGAAAATTCACCCCTCCACTTT
-	TRBV5-5	TRBD1	TRBJ1-6	CASSPRSGRGFSPLHF	TGTGCCAGCAGCCCCCGTAGCGGCAGGGGGTTTTCACCCCTCCACTTT
-	TRBV24-1	-	TRBJ2-3	CATADTGTDTQYF	TGTGCCACCGCGGATACCGGGACAGATACGCAGTATTTT
once	TRBV6-5	-	TRBJ1-1	CASRYIQGVNTEAFF	TGTGCCAGCAGGTATATACAGGGAGTGAACACTGAAGCTTTCTTT
-	TRBV19	-	TRBJ1-4	CASRHLATTTNEKLFF	TGTGCCAGTAGGCACCTTGCTACGACAACTAATGAAAAACTGTTTTTT
-	TRBV28	TRBD1	TRBJ1-2	CASRLTGSQGYTF	TGTGCCAGCAGGCTGACAGGGTCACAGGGCTACACCTTC
-	TRBV18	TRBD1	TRBJ1-1	CASSPRTGGDTEAFF	TGTGCCAGCTCACCCCGGACAGGGGGGGACACTGAAGCTTTCTTT
-	TRBV5-1	-	TRBJ2-5	CASSSHGGFAGTQYF	TGCGCCAGCAGCTCCCATGGTGGTTTTGCGGGGACCCAGTACTTC
-	TRBV3-1/TRBV3-2	-	TRBJ1-1	CASSQDFASRGVEAFF	TGTGCCAGCAGCCAAGATTTCGCCTCCCGGGGAGTCGAAGCTTTCTTT
-	TRBV4-1	TRBD2	TRBJ2-7	CASSQVFLSGGLSSSYEQYF	TGCGCCAGCAGCCAAGTTTTTCTGAGCGGGGGATTAAGTAGCTCCTACGAGCAGTACTTC
-	TRBV19	-	TRBJ1-5	CASSAINSNQPQHF	TGTGCCAGTAGTGCGATAAATAGCAATCAGCCCCAGCATTTT
few	TRBV9	TRBD2	TRBJ2-1	CASSRGGSAYNEQFF	TGTGCCAGCAGCCGGGGGGGATCTGCCTACAATGAGCAGTTCTTC
few	TRBV3-1/TRBV3-2	TRBD2	TRBJ2-1	CASSRLSGDNEQFF	TGTGCCAGCAGCAGACTCAGCGGGGACAATGAGCAGTTCTTC
once	TRBV3-1/TRBV3-2	TRBD2	TRBJ2-2	CASSLSGGIGELFF	TGTGCCAGCAGCCTTAGCGGGGGAATCGGGGAGCTGTTTTTT
-	TRBV30	TRBD1	TRBJ1-6	CGSGRDSAHSPLHF	TGTGGAAGTGGCCGGGACAGTGCGCATTCACCCCTCCACTTT
-	TRBV9	TRBD2	TRBJ2-3	CASSPRTSGGSGAQYF	TGTGCCAGCAGCCCGCGGACTAGCGGGGGGTCAGGGGCGCAGTATTTT